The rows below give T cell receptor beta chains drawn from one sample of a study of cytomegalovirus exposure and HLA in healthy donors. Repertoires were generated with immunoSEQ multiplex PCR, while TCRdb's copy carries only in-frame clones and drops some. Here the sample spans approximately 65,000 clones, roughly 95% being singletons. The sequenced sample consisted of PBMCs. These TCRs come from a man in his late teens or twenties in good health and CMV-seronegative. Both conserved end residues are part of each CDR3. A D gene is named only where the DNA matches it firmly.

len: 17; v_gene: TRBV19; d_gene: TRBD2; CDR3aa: CASSARTSGRSYNEQFF
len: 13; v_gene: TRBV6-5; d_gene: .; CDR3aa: CASSYSNTGELFF
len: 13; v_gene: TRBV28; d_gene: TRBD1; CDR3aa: CASSPGQAIEQFF
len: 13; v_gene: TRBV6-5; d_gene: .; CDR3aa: CASSGTSINEQYF
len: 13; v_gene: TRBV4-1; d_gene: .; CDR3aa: CASSPTGNTEAFF
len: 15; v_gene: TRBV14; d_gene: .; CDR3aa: CASSQETFSGNTIYF
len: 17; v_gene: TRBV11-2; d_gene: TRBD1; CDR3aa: CASYPGDRGLVGTEAFF
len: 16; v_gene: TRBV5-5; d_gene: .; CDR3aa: CASSLFQSDRLLGYTF
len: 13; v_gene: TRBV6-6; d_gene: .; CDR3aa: CASSYSRETEAFF
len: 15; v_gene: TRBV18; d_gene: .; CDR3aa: CASSLDGGSQETQYF
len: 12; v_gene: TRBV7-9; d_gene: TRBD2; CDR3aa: CASSPTSGRPYF
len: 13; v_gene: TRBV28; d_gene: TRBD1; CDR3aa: CASSPVGGSGYTF
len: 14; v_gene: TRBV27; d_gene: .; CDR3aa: CASSLGQRSYEQYF
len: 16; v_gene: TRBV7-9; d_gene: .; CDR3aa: CASSLYGGRVADTQYF
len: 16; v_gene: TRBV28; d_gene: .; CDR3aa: CASSTNRGAGDLEAFF
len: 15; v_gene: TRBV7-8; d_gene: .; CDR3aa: CASSLARGLNQPQHF
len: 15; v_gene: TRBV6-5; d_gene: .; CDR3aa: CASSYSGASGNTIYF
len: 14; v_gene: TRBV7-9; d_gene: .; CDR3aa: CASSLDRRPNEQFF
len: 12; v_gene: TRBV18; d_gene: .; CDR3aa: CASSLGSYEQYF
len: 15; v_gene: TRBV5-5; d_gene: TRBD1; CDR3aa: CASSHPTGFGNTIYF
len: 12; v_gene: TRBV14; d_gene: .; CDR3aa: CASSQQGYGYTF
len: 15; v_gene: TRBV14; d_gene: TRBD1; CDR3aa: CASSPGTGGRNTQYF
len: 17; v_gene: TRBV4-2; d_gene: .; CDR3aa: CASSQLRQALLNTEAFF
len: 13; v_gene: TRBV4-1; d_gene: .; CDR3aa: CASSQQENTEAFF
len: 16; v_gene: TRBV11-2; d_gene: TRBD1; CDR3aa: CASSPRDSLSKNIQYF
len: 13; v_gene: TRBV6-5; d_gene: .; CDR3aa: CASSSTGWDGYTF
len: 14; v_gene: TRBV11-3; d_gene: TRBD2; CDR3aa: CASSLGEGTGELFF
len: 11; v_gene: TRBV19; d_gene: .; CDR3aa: CASSVEDTQYF
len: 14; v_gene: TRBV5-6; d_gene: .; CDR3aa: CASSWDTGTGELFF
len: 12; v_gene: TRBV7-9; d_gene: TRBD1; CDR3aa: CASSLTGYGYTF
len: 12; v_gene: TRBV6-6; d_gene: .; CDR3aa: CASSRSGNIQYF
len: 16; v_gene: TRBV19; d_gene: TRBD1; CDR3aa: CASSPLPGQTNTEAFF
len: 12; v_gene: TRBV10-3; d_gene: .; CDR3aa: CAIRGQDTEAFF
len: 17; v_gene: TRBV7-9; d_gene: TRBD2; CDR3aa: CASSYSGRGPKLDTQYF
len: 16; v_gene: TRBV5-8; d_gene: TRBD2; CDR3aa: CASSSGLAGDQETQYF
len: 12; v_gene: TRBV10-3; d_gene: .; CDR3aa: CAISVGAGGYTF
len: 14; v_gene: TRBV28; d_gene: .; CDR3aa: CASSFVSSYNEQFF
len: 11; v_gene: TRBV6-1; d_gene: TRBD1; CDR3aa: CASSDRDRLFF
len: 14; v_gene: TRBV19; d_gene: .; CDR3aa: CASSIGRETDTQYF
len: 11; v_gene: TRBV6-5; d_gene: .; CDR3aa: CASRAGYEQYF
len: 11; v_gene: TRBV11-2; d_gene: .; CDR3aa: CASSSGSQAFF
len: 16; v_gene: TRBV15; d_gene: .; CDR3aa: CATSRLGLPNTGELFF
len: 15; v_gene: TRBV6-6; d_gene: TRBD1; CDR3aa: CASSYSSTGDRGYTF
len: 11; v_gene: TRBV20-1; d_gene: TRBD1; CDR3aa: CSAQGGYGYTF
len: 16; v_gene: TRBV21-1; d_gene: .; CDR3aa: CASSKEGDRDNQPQHF